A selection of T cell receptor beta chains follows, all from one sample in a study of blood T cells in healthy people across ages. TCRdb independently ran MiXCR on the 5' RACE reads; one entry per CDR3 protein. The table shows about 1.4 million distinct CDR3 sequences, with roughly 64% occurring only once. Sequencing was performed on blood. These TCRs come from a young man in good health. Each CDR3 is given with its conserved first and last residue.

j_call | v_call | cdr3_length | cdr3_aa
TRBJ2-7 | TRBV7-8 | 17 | CASSPNLLAGPSYEQYF
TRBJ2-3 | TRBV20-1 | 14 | CSARASNGADTQYF
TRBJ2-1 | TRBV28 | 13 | CASIAGYYNEQFF
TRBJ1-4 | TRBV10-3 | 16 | CAISESVGRSGEKLFF
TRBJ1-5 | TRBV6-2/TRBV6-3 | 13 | CASIGTDNQPQHF
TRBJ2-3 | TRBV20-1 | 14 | CSARLDPRFDTQYF
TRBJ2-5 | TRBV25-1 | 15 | CASSESTGLEETQYF
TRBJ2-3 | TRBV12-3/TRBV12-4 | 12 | CASTKSGDTQYF
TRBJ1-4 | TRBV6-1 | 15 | CASGVRTATNEKLFF
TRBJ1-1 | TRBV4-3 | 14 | CASSQGVGMDEAFF
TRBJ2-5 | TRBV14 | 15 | CASSQEESRQETQYF
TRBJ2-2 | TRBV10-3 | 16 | CAISESGKANTGELFF
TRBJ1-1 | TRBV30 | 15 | CAWSVDRYMNTEAFF